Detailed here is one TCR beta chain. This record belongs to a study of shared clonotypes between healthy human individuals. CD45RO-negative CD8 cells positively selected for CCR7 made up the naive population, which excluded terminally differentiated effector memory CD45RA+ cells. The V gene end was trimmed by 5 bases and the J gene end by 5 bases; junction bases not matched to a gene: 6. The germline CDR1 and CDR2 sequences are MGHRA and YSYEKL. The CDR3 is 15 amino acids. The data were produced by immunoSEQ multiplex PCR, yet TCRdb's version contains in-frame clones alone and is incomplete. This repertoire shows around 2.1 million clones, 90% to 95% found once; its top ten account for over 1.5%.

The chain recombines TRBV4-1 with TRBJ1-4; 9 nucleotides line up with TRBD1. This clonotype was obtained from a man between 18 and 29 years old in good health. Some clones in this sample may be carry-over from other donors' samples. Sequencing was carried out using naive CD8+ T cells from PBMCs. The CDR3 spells CASSNRGRENEKLFF. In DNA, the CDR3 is TGCGCCAGCAGCAACAGGGGGCGGGAGAATGAAAAACTGTTTTTT.